These 15 T cell receptor beta chains came from one sample sequenced in a study of cytomegalovirus exposure and HLA in healthy donors listed by TCRdb under 2017. The library was prepared using the immunoSEQ multiplex PCR assay. The immuneACCESS repertoire file appears here via TCRdb, limited to in-frame rearrangements. These files lack a portion of the clones; in checked studies, under half of the deficit traces to unresolved V genes, and the cause of the others is not known. This sample lists 200,000 to 250,000 clones; around 90% were detected once. The biggest ten clones account for roughly 1% of the sample. The sample comprised PBMCs. Every receptor here comes from a woman aged 18-30 years in good health and CMV-seronegative.

This chain links TRBV2 with TRBJ1-3, with 7 bases matching TRBD1. The CDR3 has 17 amino acids. Germline V gene data show CDR1 as SNHLY and CDR2 as FYNNEI. J was trimmed by 1 base and V by 2 bases; bases with no gene match: 8. Written as DNA, the CDR3 is TGTGCCAGCAGTGAAAAGGGGACAGCCATTTCTGGAAACACCATATATTTT. Translated, it gives CASSEKGTAISGNTIYF.

The chain employs TRBV5-1 and TRBJ1-4; D remains unclear. CDR3 length: 14 residues. Germline V CDR1 and CDR2: SGHRS, YFSETQ. Trimming removed 1 base at V and 6 bases at J, with 10 bases between. The CDR3 DNA sequence: TGCGCCAGCAGCTTGTTTCCGGGGTATGAAAAACTGTTTTTT. This encodes CASSLFPGYEKLFF.

The J gene is TRBJ2-1, the V gene TRBV7-9; 12 nucleotides align to TRBD2. This CDR3 is built from 18 residues. V was pared by 0 bases and J by 10 bases, with 13 bases of the junction left unmatched. The germline gives CDR1 SEHNR, CDR2 FQNEAQ (reference sequence). For the CDR3, the DNA is TGTGCCAGCAGCTTAGCGTTGACTAGCGGGAGCCACGATAGAGAGCAGTTCTTC. Protein: CASSLALTSGSHDREQFF.

The chain couples TRBV6-4 to TRBJ1-4; no reliable D call. The V gene's germline CDR1 is MRHNA and CDR2 SNTAGT. This CDR3 contains 15 residues. V was clipped by 0 bases and J by 3 bases, with 8 bases between them. The CDR3 coding sequence is TGTGCCAGCAGTGACTCTCTGGGAGCTAATGAAAAACTGTTTTTT. Encoded protein: CASSDSLGANEKLFF.

V gene TRBV27 combines with J gene TRBJ2-1; 9 nucleotides agree with TRBD2. CDR1 is MNHEY, CDR2 SMNVEV, per germline (reference sequence). The CDR3 runs 16 residues. V lost 10 bases to trimming and J lost 1 base; unmatched junction nucleotides: 11. The CDR3 nucleotides read TGTGCCACCCTGATCCAACTAGCGGGTTCCTACAATGAGCAGTTCTTC. This codes for CATLIQLAGSYNEQFF.

The V and J genes are TRBV5-1 and TRBJ2-2; 8 bases map to TRBD1. Germline loops: CDR1 SGHRS, CDR2 YFSETQ. The CDR3 contains 15 residues. The V and J ends lost 6 bases and 7 bases, in that order; junction bases with no gene match: 11. CDR3 sequence reads: CASTVDRGYGGELFF. The DNA of the CDR3 is TGCGCCAGCACCGTTGACAGGGGTTATGGCGGGGAGCTGTTTTTT.

This chain joins TRBV27 and TRBJ1-2; 7 nucleotides line up with TRBD1. Germline CDR1 MNHEY, CDR2 SMNVEV (reference sequence). The junction had 9 bases not matched to a gene; V was cut back by 6 bases and J by 2 bases. The CDR3 is made up of 15 amino acids. Here the CDR3 reads CASRGQGGLNYGYTF. DNA of the CDR3: TGTGCCAGCAGGGGGCAGGGGGGCCTCAACTATGGCTACACCTTC.

To note about this clone: Other DNA sequences in this sample translate to the same CDR3. CDR3 nucleotide sequence: TGCGCCAGCAGCTTAGGACAGGGTCAAGGGAACACTGAAGCTTTCTTT. The encoded protein is CASSLGQGQGNTEAFF. The chain joins TRBV5-1 to TRBJ1-1; 8 bases align to TRBD1. Germline CDR1 is SGHRS and CDR2 is YFSETQ. Trimming took 2 bases from V and 1 from J; bases not matched to a gene: 7. The CDR3 runs to 16 residues.

This sequence joins TRBV27 and TRBJ2-7, with 8 bases that match TRBD1. The germline gives CDR1 MNHEY, CDR2 SMNVEV (reference sequence). The CDR3 sequence is 17 residues long. V trimming: 4 bases; J trimming: 0 bases; junction bases outside the gene matches: 11. This CDR3 is CASSSYPTGDASYEQYF. CDR3 sequence (DNA): TGTGCCAGCAGTTCTTATCCGACAGGGGACGCCTCCTACGAGCAGTACTTC.

The chain employs TRBV25-1 and TRBJ2-2; tentatively, D is TRBD2 (5 bases). The CDR3 sequence is 13 residues long. The V end lost 5 bases, the J end lost 4 bases, and 8 bases lay between the germline ends. Germline CDR1 MGHDK, CDR2 SYGVNS. The CDR3 spells CASSKGATGELFF. The CDR3 bases are TGTGCCAGCAGTAAGGGAGCCACCGGGGAGCTGTTTTTT. Filled out from reference TRBV25-1 and TRBJ2-2, the complete variable domain reads EADIYQTPRYLVIGTGKKITLECSQTMGHDKMYWYQQDPGMELHLIHYSYGVNSTEKGDLSSESTVSRIRTEHFPLTLESARPSHTSQYLCASSKGATGELFFGEGSRLTVL.

The rearrangement uses TRBV9 and TRBJ1-6; D possibly corresponds to TRBD1 (6 bases). The germline gives CDR1 SGDLS, CDR2 YYNGEE. The CDR3 extends over 13 amino acids. Trimming removed 4 bases from V and 7 bases from J, with 9 bases in between. DNA of the CDR3: TGTGCCAGCAGCCAGGGGAAGAATTCACCCCTCCACTTT. This sequence encodes CASSQGKNSPLHF.

CDR3 nucleotides: TGCAGCGTATACGGACAAACGGGCTACACCTTC. It translates to CSVYGQTGYTF. The chain uses TRBV29-1 and TRBJ1-2; D is possibly TRBD1 (5 bases). The CDR3 spans 11 residues. Germline V gives CDR1 SQVTM, CDR2 ANQGSEA. V lost 6 bases to trimming and J lost 8 bases, with 13 bases between them.

The chain carries TRBV11-2 and TRBJ2-3; D call uncertain. Germline V lookup: CDR1 SGHAT, CDR2 FQNNGV. Trimming left V 7 bases short and J 5 bases short, with 16 bases between. The CDR3 consists of 14 residues. The CDR3 nucleotides read TGTGCCAGCACCATGTCTGGTAACATAGATACGCAGTATTTT. Amino acids: CASTMSGNIDTQYF.

The J gene is TRBJ1-5, the V gene TRBV7-9, with a weak D call TRBD1 (6 bases). The CDR3 has 13 residues. In germline, CDR1 is SEHNR, CDR2 FQNEAQ (reference sequence). V lost 7 bases and J lost 9, with 16 bases in between. In DNA form, the CDR3 reads TGTGCCAGCAATCAACAGGGCGTTGGGCCCCAGCATTTT. Protein product: CASNQQGVGPQHF.

The V gene is TRBV19, the J gene TRBJ2-7; 11 nucleotides line up with TRBD1. This CDR3 comprises 15 residues. J lost 4 bases, V lost 5 bases, and 7 bases had no gene match. Germline V lookup: CDR1 LNHDA, CDR2 SQIVND (reference sequence). CDR3 nucleotides: TGTGCCAGTAGTCCCGGGACAGGGGGTACATACGAGCAGTACTTC. Encoded protein: CASSPGTGGTYEQYF.